These 5 T cell receptor beta chains originate from one sample sequenced in a study of CD8 T cells in Susac syndrome. Staining with CD27 and CD45RA was used to define memory subsets for TEMRA sorting. With random hexamers, about 0.5 to 1 ug RNA was reverse transcribed. TCRdb re-derived calls from the immunoSEQ multiplex PCR reads in MiXCR, one entry per CDR3 protein. The sample lists some 2,200 distinct CDR3 sequences, about two thirds occurring once. Sequenced: CD8+ TEMRA cells from PBMCs. Subset of the sample: FACS-sorted terminally differentiated effector memory CD8+ T cells re-expressing CD45RA (CD8+ TEMRA). Receptors originate from a human donor with Susac syndrome.

The chain recombines TRBV19 with TRBJ1-1; D is unresolved. V was trimmed by 1 base and J by 0 bases, leaving 6 bases between them. There are 14 residues in the CDR3. Germline V gene sequence: CDR1 LNHDA, CDR2 SQIVND (reference sequence). CDR3 DNA sequence: TGTGCCAGTAGTATAGGGGGATTGAACACTGAAGCTTTCTTT. It yields the protein CASSIGGLNTEAFF.

J is TRBJ2-1 and V is TRBV4-3; TRBD2 agrees at 10 bases. The CDR3 covers 18 residues. Germline trimming cut 4 bases from V and 7 bases from J; bases unmatched to any gene: 16. Germline V CDR1 and CDR2: LGHNA, YSLEER. The CDR3: CASSPEYDSGGAWNEQFF. CDR3 nucleotides: TGCGCCAGCAGCCCCGAATACGACAGCGGGGGGGCGTGGAATGAGCAGTTCTTC.

V and J are TRBV24-1 and TRBJ2-3; TRBD2 is a possible D gene (6 bases). The CDR3 runs to 20 residues. Germline V gives CDR1 KGHDR, CDR2 SFDVKD. V was pared by 0 bases and J by 6 bases, with 27 bases between. As DNA, the CDR3 is TGTGCCACCAGTGATTTGGCGGGAAGACGGGGCGCTTCCTCTCCCGATACGCAGTATTTT. It codes for CATSDLAGRRGASSPDTQYF.

The V call is TRBV4-2, the J call TRBJ2-1; 8 positions match TRBD2. The CDR3 extends over 16 amino acids. V shed 2 bases and J 6 bases; nucleotides not matched to a gene: 9. Germline V gene data show CDR1 as LGHNA and CDR2 as YNFKEQ. The CDR3 sequence: CASSQTSGDPFNEQFF. In nucleotides, the CDR3 is TGTGCCAGCAGCCAAACTAGCGGAGACCCTTTCAATGAGCAGTTCTTC.

The rearrangement joins TRBV6-2 or TRBV6-3 to TRBJ1-5; D uncertain. Germline assignment: CDR1 MNHEY and CDR2 SVGEGT. V lost 2 bases and J 5 bases, leaving 13 bases between the germline ends. The CDR3 sequence is 15 residues long. The CDR3 sequence: CASSYMATPDQPQHF. As DNA, the CDR3 is TGTGCCAGCAGTTACATGGCTACACCGGATCAGCCCCAGCATTTT.